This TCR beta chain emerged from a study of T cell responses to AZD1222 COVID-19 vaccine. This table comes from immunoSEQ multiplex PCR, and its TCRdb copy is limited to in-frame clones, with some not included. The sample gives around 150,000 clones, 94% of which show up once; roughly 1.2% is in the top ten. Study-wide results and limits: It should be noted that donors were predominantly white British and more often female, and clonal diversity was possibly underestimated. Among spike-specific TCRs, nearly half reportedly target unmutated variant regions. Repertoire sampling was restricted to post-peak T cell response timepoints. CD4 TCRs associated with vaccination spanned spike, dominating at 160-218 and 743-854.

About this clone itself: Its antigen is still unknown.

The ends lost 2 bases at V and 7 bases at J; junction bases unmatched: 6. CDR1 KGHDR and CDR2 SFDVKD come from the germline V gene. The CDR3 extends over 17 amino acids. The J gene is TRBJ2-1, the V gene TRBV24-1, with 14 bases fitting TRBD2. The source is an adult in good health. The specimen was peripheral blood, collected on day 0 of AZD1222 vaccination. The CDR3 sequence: CATSDSGTSGRTNEQFF. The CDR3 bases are TGTGCCACCAGTGATTCGGGGACTAGCGGGAGAACTAATGAGCAGTTCTTC.